The 5 T cell receptor beta chains below were found in one sample sequenced in a study of blood T cells in healthy people across ages. Combining a sample-barcoded 5' primer with a J-beta primer mix, a second PCR ran for about 7 to 11 cycles. TCRdb called the 5' RACE reads again in MiXCR, with one record for every CDR3 protein. Here the sample spans about 670,000 distinct CDR3 sequences, approximately 52% being singletons. Sequencing input: blood. The receptors here all came from a woman of 80 years or more in good health.

In its sample, this clonotype was seen many times. The CDR3 sequence: CASSLGPQGYQPQHF. DNA for the CDR3: TGCGCCAGCAGCTTGGGACCGCAGGGGTATCAGCCCCAGCATTTT. The chain carries TRBV5-1 and TRBJ1-5; tentatively, D is TRBD1 (6 bases). Between the trimmed V and J ends, which lost 0 bases and 5 bases, there was a span of 12 bases. The CDR3 totals 15 residues. CDR1 SGHRS and CDR2 YFSETQ come from the germline V gene. Combining the CDR3 with reference TRBV5-1 and TRBJ1-5 gives the whole variable domain KAGVTQTPRYLIKTRGQQVTLSCSPISGHRSVSWYQQTPGQGLQFLFEYFSETQRNKGNFPGRFSGRQFSNSRSEMNVSTLELGDSALYLCASSLGPQGYQPQHFGDGTRLSIL.

The rearrangement uses TRBV4-2 and TRBJ2-5; maybe TRBD1 (5 bases). Deletions cut 0 bases from V and 1 base from J, with 6 bases between. The CDR3 spans 14 residues. Germline V lookup: CDR1 LGHNA, CDR2 YNFKEQ. The CDR3: CASSQEGPQETQYF. DNA of the CDR3: TGTGCCAGCAGCCAAGAGGGGCCCCAAGAGACCCAGTACTTC.

In regard to this clonotype: This may be a read error, as it is one base from a much larger clone. The CDR3 loop is CAGSLVEGIYGYTF. The CDR3 bases are TGTGCCGGCAGTTTAGTGGAGGGAATCTATGGCTACACCTTC. The chain has TRBV12-3 or TRBV12-4 and TRBJ1-2; no clear D gene. This CDR3 region has 14 residues.

The chain links TRBV7-9 to TRBJ2-2, with TRBD2 matching 9 bases. CDR3 length: 15 amino acids. J gave up 9 bases and V 5 bases, and 10 bases lay outside the gene matches. Germline lookup yields CDR1 SEHNR and CDR2 FQNEAQ (reference sequence). The DNA for the CDR3 is TGTGCCAGCAGCCCCCCCGGTAGCGGGAGCCGGGAGCTGTTTTTT. Translated, it gives CASSPPGSGSRELFF.

In regard to this clonotype: This clone may be a read error of a much larger clone one base away. This chain connects TRBV7-2 to TRBJ2-1; the D gene is possibly TRBD1 (6 bases). Near its end, the DNA agrees better with TRBJ2-7, so the J call may be wrong. CDR1 is SGHTA, CDR2 FQGNSA, per germline. The CDR3 sequence is 14 residues long. The CDR3 protein is CASSEGQINNEQYF. CDR3 nucleotide sequence: TGTGCCAGCAGCGAAGGACAGATTAACAATGAGCAGTACTTC.